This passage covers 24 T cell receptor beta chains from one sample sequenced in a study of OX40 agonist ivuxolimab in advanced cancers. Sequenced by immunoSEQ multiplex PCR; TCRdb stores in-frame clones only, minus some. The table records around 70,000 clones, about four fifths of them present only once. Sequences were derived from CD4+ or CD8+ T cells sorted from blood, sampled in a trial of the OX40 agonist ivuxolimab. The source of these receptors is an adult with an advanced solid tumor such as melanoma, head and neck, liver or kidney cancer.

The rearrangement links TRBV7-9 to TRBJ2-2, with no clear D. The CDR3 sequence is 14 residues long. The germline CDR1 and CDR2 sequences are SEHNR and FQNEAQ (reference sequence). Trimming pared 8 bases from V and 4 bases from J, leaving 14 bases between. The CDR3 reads CASYRGVSTGELFF. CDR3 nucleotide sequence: TGTGCCAGCTACCGTGGGGTATCCACCGGGGAGCTGTTTTTT.

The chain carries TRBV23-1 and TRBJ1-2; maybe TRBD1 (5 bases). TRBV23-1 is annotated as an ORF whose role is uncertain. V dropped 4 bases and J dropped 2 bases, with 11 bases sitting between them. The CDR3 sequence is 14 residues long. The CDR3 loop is CASSRGRANYGYTF. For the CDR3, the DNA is TGCGCCAGCAGTCGTGGCAGGGCAAACTATGGCTACACCTTC.

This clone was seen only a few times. In DNA form, the CDR3 reads TGTGCCAGCAGCTCTAAGGGGGGCCGAGGTAGAGATACGCAGTATTTT. Translated: CASSSKGGRGRDTQYF. The chain has TRBV7-9 and TRBJ2-3, with D perhaps TRBD1 or TRBD2 (6 bases each). With 4 bases removed from V and 5 bases from J, the gap between germline ends came to 19 bases. CDR1 is SEHNR, CDR2 FQNEAQ, per germline (reference sequence). This CDR3 comprises 16 residues. The entire variable domain, with the rest obtained from reference TRBV7-9 and TRBJ2-3, is as follows: DTGVSQNPRHKITKRGQNVTFRCDPISEHNRLYWYRQTLGQGPEFLTYFQNEAQLEKSRLLSDRFSAERPKGSFSTLEIQRTEQGDSAMYLCASSSKGGRGRDTQYFGPGTRLTVL.

DNA for the CDR3: TGTGCCAGTAGTATCGCCATTAAGTTTGAAGCTTTCTTT. This codes for CASSIAIKFEAFF. The chain couples TRBV19 to TRBJ1-1; D not resolved. The CDR3 runs 13 residues. V was shortened by 3 bases and J by 7 bases, with 12 bases between the two germline ends. Germline V gene lookup returns CDR1 LNHDA and CDR2 SQIVND (reference sequence).

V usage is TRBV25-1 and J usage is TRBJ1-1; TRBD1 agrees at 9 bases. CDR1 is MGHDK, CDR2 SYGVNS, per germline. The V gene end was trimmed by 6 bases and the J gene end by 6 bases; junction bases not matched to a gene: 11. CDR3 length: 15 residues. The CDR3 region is CASSAPTGGYSEAFF. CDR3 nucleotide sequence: TGTGCCAGCAGCGCCCCGACAGGGGGGTATTCTGAAGCTTTCTTT.

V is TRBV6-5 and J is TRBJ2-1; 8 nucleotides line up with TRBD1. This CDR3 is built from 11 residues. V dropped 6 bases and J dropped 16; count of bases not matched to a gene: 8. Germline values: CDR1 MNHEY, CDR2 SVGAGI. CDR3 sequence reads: CASRSRGHFFF. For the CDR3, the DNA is TGTGCCAGCAGATCCAGGGGGCACTTCTTCTTC.

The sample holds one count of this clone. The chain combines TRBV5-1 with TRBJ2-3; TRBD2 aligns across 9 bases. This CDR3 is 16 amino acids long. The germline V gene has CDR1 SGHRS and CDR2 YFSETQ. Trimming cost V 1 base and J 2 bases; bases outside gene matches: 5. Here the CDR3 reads CASSLTLAGTTDTQYF. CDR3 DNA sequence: TGCGCCAGCAGCTTGACGCTAGCGGGAACCACAGATACGCAGTATTTT.

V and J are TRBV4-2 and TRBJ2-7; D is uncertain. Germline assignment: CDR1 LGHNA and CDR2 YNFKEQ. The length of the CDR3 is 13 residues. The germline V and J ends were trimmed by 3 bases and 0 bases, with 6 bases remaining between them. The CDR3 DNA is TGTGCCAGCAGCCAGTCGCTCTCCTACGAGCAGTACTTC. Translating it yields CASSQSLSYEQYF.

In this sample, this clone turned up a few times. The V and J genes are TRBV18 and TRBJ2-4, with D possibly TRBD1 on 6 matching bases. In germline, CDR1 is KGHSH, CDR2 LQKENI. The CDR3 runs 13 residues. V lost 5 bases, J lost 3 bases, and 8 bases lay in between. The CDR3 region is CASSGGGKNIQYF. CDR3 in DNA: TGTGCCAGCTCAGGGGGCGGCAAAAACATTCAGTACTTC. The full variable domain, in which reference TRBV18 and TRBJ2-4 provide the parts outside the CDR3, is NAGVMQNPRHLVRRRGQEARLRCSPMKGHSHVYWYRQLPEEGLKFMVYLQKENIIDESGMPKERFSAEFPKEGPSILRIQQVVRGDSAAYFCASSGGGKNIQYFGAGTRLSVL.

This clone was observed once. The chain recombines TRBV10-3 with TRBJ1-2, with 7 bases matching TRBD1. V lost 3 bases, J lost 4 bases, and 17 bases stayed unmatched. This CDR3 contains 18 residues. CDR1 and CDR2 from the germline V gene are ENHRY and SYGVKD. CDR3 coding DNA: TGTGCCATCAGTGAAAACCGACAGGGCCTAAGAAGGAGCTATGGCTACACCTTC. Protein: CAISENRQGLRRSYGYTF.

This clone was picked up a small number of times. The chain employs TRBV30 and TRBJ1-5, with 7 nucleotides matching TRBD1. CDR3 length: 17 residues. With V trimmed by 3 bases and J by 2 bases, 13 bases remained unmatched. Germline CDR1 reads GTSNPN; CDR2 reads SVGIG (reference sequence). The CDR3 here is CAWSDRDKKPRNQPQHF. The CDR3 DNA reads TGTGCCTGGAGCGACAGGGACAAGAAGCCCCGCAATCAGCCCCAGCATTTT.

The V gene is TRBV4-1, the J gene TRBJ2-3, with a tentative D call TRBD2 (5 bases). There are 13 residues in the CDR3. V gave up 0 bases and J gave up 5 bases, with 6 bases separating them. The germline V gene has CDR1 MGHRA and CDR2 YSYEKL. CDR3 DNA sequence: TGCGCCAGCAGCCAAGATCGGGGAGATACGCAGTATTTT. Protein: CASSQDRGDTQYF.

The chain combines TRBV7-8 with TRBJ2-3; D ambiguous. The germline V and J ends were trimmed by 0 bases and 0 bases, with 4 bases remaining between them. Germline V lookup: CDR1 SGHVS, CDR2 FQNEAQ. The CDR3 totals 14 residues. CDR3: CASSLAQSTDTQYF. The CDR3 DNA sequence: TGTGCCAGCAGCTTAGCTCAAAGCACAGATACGCAGTATTTT.

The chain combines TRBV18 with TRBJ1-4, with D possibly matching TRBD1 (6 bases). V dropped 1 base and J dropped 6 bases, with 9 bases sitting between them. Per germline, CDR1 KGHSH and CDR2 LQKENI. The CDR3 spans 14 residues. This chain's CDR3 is CASSPRGLDEKLFF. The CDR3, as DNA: TGTGCCAGCTCACCACGGGGGCTTGATGAAAAACTGTTTTTT.

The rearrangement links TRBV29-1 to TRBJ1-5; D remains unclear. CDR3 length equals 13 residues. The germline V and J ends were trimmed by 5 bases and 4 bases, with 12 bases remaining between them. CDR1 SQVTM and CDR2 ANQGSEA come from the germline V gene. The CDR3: CSVSSASNQPQHF. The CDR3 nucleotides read TGCAGCGTTTCGTCAGCTTCTAATCAGCCCCAGCATTTT.

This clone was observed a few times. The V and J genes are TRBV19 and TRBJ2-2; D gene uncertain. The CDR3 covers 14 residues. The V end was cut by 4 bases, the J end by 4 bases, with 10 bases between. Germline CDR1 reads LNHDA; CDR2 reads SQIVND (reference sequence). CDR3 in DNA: TGTGCCAGTAGTACCGCCGGCATCACCGGGGAGCTGTTTTTT. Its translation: CASSTAGITGELFF.

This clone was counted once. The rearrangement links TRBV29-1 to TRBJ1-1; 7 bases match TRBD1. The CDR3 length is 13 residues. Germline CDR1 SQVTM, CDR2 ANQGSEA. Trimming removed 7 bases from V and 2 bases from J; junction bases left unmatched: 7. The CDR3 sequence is CSAADRRNTEAFF. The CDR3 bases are TGCAGCGCCGCGGACAGGCGAAACACTGAAGCTTTCTTT.

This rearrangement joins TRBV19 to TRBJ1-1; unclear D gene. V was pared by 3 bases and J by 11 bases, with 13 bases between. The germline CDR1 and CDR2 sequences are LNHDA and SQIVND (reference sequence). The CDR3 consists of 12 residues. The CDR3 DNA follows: TGTGCCAGTAGTATTCGCAGTCCAAAGGCTTTCTTT. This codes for CASSIRSPKAFF.

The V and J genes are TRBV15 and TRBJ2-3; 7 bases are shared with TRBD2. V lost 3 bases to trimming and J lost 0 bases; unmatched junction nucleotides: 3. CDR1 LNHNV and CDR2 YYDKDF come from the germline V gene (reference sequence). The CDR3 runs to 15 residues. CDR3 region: CATSRPSGSTDTQYF. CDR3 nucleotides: TGTGCCACCAGCAGGCCTAGCGGAAGCACAGATACGCAGTATTTT.

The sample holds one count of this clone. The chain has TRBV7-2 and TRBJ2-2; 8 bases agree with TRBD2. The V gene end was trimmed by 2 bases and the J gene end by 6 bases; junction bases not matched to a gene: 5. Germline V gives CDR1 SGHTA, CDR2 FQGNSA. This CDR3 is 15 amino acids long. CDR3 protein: CASSLTGGPPGELFF. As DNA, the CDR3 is TGTGCCAGCAGCTTAACGGGAGGGCCTCCCGGGGAGCTGTTTTTT.

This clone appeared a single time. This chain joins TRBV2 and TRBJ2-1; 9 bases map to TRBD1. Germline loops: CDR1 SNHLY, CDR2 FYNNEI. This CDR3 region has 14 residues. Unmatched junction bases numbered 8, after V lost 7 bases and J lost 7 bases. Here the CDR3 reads CASTEDRGGNEQFF. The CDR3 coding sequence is TGTGCCAGCACAGAAGACAGGGGGGGGAATGAGCAGTTCTTC.

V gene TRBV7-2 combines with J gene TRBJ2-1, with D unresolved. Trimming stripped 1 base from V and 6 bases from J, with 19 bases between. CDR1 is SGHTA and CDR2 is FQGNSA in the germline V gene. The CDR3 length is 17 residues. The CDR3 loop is CASSLGVGTSFGNEQFF. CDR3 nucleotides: TGTGCCAGCAGCTTAGGGGTGGGTACGTCGTTTGGCAATGAGCAGTTCTTC.

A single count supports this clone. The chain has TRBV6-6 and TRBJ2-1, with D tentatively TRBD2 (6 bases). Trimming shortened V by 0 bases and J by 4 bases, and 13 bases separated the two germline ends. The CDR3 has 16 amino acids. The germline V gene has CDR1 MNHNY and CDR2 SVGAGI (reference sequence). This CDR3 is CASSYSVGSRYNEQFF. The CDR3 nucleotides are TGTGCCAGCAGTTACTCGGTCGGGAGCCGATACAATGAGCAGTTCTTC.

CDR3 residues: CASSRNGQGGNEKLFF. Written as DNA, the CDR3 is TGTGCCAGCAGTCGAAACGGACAGGGGGGAAATGAAAAACTGTTTTTT. V and J are TRBV6-6 and TRBJ1-4; 10 bases are a match to TRBD1. CDR1 is MNHNY and CDR2 is SVGAGI in the germline V gene (reference sequence). The V gene end was trimmed by 5 bases and the J gene end by 5 bases; junction bases not matched to a gene: 8. The CDR3 has 16 amino acids.